This TCR beta chain was observed in a study of blood T cell repertoires in COVID-19. At the level of the study: In each case, the material was cDNA or gDNA derived from T cells, B-cell-depleted T cells, or PBMCs.

Original data processing: By means of reference gene primer amplification, nucleated cell counts were estimated. Repertoires were generated with immunoSEQ multiplex PCR, while TCRdb's copy carries only in-frame clones and drops some. The DNA was the basis for D and trimming; V, J and clone size are from that table. The sample has about 200,000 clones, 70% to 90% seen once. In this sample, this clone turned up once. The V gene lost 7 bases and the J gene lost 2 bases, with 8 bases spanning the gap. Germline CDR1 and CDR2: DFQATT and SNEGSKA (reference sequence). The CDR3 length is 11 residues. The TCR originated in a young woman who had been exposed to COVID-19. Material: PBMCs or T cells enriched from blood (not recorded which). This chain connects TRBV20-1 to TRBJ1-2; D is undetermined. The CDR3 reads CSGRVNYGYTF. The CDR3 DNA sequence: TGCAGTGGGCGGGTGAACTATGGCTACACCTTC.